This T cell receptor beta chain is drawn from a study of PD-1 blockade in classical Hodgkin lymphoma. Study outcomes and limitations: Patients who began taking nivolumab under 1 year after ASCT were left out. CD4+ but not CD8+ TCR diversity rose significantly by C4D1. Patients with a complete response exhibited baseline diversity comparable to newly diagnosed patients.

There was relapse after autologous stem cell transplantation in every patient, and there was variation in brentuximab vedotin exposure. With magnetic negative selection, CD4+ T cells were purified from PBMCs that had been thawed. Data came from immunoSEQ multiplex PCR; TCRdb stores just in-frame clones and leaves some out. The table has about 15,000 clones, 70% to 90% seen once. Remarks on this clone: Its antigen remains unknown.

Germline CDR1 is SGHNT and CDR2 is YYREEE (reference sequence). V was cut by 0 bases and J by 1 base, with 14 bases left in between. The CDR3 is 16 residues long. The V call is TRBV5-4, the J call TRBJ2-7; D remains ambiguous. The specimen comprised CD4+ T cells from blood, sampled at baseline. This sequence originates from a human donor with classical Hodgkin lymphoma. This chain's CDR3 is CASSLEVRPPSYEQYF. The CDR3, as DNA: TGTGCCAGCAGCTTGGAAGTTCGGCCGCCATCCTACGAGCAGTACTTC.